This T cell receptor beta chain was identified in a study of OX40 agonist ivuxolimab in advanced cancers. The study's findings and limits: Expanded clones belonging to CD8+ T cells outnumbered, on average, those of CD4+.

TCRdb's table, derived via immunoSEQ multiplex PCR, lists solely in-frame clones and lacks some. This table has 48,000 or so clones, 80% to 95% appearing once. Note on this clone: Antigen unknown.

This CDR3 has 15 residues. Germline assignment: CDR1 LGHNA and CDR2 YNFKEQ. With 0 bases removed from V and 7 bases from J, the gap between germline ends came to 13 bases. Blood was sampled at baseline, cycle 4 day 1, and cycle 7 day 1. The starting material was CD4+ or CD8+ T cells sorted from blood, obtained in a trial of the OX40 agonist ivuxolimab. The gene calls are TRBV4-2 and TRBJ2-1; no clear D gene. The sequence was obtained from an adult with an advanced solid tumor such as melanoma, head and neck, liver or kidney cancer. The CDR3 sequence is CASSQEGPGLNEQFF. The CDR3 DNA sequence: TGTGCCAGCAGCCAAGAAGGTCCAGGTTTGAATGAGCAGTTCTTC.